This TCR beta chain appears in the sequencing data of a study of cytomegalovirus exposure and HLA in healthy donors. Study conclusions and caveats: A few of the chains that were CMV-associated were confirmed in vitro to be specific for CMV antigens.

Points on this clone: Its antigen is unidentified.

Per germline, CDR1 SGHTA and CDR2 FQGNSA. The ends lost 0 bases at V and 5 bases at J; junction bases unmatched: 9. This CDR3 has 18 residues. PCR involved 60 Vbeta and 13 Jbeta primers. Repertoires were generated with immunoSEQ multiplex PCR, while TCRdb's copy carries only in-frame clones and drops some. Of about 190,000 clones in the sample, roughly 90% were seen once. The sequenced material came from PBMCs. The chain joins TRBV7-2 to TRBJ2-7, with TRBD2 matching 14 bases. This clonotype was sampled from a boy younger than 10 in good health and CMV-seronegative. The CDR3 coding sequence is TGTGCCAGCAGCTTAGCGCCGACTAGCGGGGGGGCGGAAAACGAGCAGTACTTC. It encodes CASSLAPTSGGAENEQYF.